A single T cell receptor beta chain is shown here with its context. Its antigen is undetermined. The data derive from a study of cytomegalovirus exposure and HLA in healthy donors. The study, taken as a whole, reports: Per published reports, the classifier diagnosed cytomegalovirus status with high specificity and sensitivity. Likely technical artifact: a cluster of highly shared sequence variants.

The PCR made use of 60 Vbeta and 13 Jbeta primers. TCRdb keeps only in-frame clones here, not all; method: immunoSEQ multiplex PCR. The sample shows about 59,000 clones, 83% of them seen only once. The length of the CDR3 is 14 residues. J gave up 0 bases and V 4 bases, and 2 bases lay outside the gene matches. Germline-derived CDR1 and CDR2 are LNHDA and SQIVND (reference sequence). Source material: PBMCs. The chain is built from TRBV19 and TRBJ1-1; 7 nucleotides line up with TRBD1. This receptor was obtained from a human donor in good health. DNA of the CDR3: TGTGCCAGTAGTACCGACAGGGTGAACACTGAAGCTTTCTTT. It codes for CASSTDRVNTEAFF.